Shown below are 32 T cell receptor beta chains from a single sample sequenced in a study of blood T cell repertoires in COVID-19. Assay used: immunoSEQ multiplex PCR; TCRdb lists only in-frame clones, some missing. The data show approximately 260,000 clones, 82% seen once. Sequenced sample: peripheral blood. The receptors originated from a woman of 80 years or more with active or convalescent COVID-19.

CDR3 nucleotide sequence: TGTGCCAGCAGTTTAGACAGGGGAAGCTCTGGGGCCAACGTCCTGACTTTC. Its translation is CASSLDRGSSGANVLTF. The gene calls are TRBV27 and TRBJ2-6; 8 bases map to TRBD1. J was trimmed by 0 bases and V by 2 bases; bases with no gene match: 3. Germline-derived CDR1 and CDR2 are MNHEY and SMNVEV (reference sequence). This CDR3 has 17 residues.

The chain employs TRBV27 and TRBJ1-4; 9 nucleotides agree with TRBD1. CDR1 MNHEY and CDR2 SMNVEV come from the germline V gene (reference sequence). V trimming: 6 bases; J trimming: 9 bases; junction bases outside the gene matches: 11. This CDR3 is 15 amino acids long. The CDR3 DNA is TGTGCCAGCAGAAACCGACAGGGGGACAGGAAAAAACTGTTTTTT. It codes for CASRNRQGDRKKLFF.

Details on this clone: This specimen includes other DNA sequences encoding the same CDR3. J is TRBJ1-2 and V is TRBV5-1, with D tentatively TRBD1 (5 bases). CDR3 length equals 14 residues. Germline CDR1 and CDR2: SGHRS and YFSETQ. Trimming removed 0 bases at V and 3 bases at J, with 9 bases between. The CDR3 nucleotides are TGCGCCAGCAGCTTGGTAGGGGCGGACTATGGCTACACCTTC. This gives the protein CASSLVGADYGYTF.

The genes are TRBV19 and TRBJ1-2, with 7 bases matching TRBD1. The CDR3 is 15 residues long. Germline V lookup: CDR1 LNHDA, CDR2 SQIVND (reference sequence). V lost 3 bases, J lost 0 bases, and 4 bases stayed unmatched. Here the CDR3 reads CASSMSGTANYGYTF. In nucleotides, the CDR3 is TGTGCCAGTAGTATGTCCGGGACAGCTAACTATGGCTACACCTTC.

The chain carries TRBV19 and TRBJ1-5, with 11 bases that match TRBD1. This CDR3 has 16 amino acids. From germline, CDR1 is LNHDA and CDR2 SQIVND (reference sequence). The V and J ends lost 5 bases and 6 bases, in that order; junction bases with no gene match: 9. DNA for the CDR3: TGTGCCAGTAGTGCCGGGACAGGGGGATTTAGTCAGCCCCAGCATTTT. Protein: CASSAGTGGFSQPQHF.

This clone was counted only a few times. The genes are TRBV6-1 and TRBJ2-7, with D possibly TRBD2 on 6 matching bases. Germline values: CDR1 MNHNS, CDR2 SASEGT. V lost 3 bases to trimming and J lost 2 bases, with 14 bases between them. The CDR3 extends over 15 amino acids. The DNA for the CDR3 is TGTGCCAGCAGTGATGGGATAGCGGATACCTACGAGCAGTACTTC. Protein: CASSDGIADTYEQYF.

This clone has a single count. The CDR3 spells CASSSVGGDSVNYGYTF. CDR3 bases: TGCGCCAGCAGCTCGGTGGGGGGAGACAGCGTGAACTATGGCTACACCTTC. The chain has TRBV5-1 and TRBJ1-2, with D maybe TRBD1 (5 bases). CDR1 and CDR2 (germline): SGHRS, YFSETQ. This CDR3 has 17 amino acids. Trimming removed 3 bases from V and 2 bases from J, with 20 bases in between.

In this sample, this clone turned up once. This rearrangement joins TRBV5-1 to TRBJ2-5, with 10 bases aligning to TRBD2. The germline V gene has CDR1 SGHRS and CDR2 YFSETQ. The V segment lost 0 bases and the J segment 4 bases; nucleotides outside the gene matches: 6. This CDR3 is 16 amino acids long. The CDR3 DNA is TGCGCCAGCAGCTTGGCCCCTAGCGGGGGAGGAGAGACCCAGTACTTC. This translates into CASSLAPSGGGETQYF.

The chain links TRBV10-1 to TRBJ2-1; the D is unclear. Germline assignment: CDR1 WNHNN and CDR2 SYGVQD (reference sequence). CDR3 length: 11 residues. V dropped 5 bases and J dropped 6 bases, with 5 bases sitting between them. The CDR3 sequence is CASSRSNEQFF. The CDR3, as DNA: TGCGCCAGCAGTCGGTCCAATGAGCAGTTCTTC.

V usage is TRBV11-2 and J usage is TRBJ2-5, with 7 bases matching TRBD2. Germline values: CDR1 SGHAT, CDR2 FQNNGV. V lost 4 bases to trimming and J lost 7 bases; unmatched junction nucleotides: 18. This CDR3 spans 17 amino acids. CDR3 coding DNA: TGTGCCAGCAGCTCCTCTAGCGGACTTTCAAAAATTGCGACCCAGTACTTC. Translating it yields CASSSSSGLSKIATQYF.

The chain employs TRBV7-8 and TRBJ1-5; 8 bases are a match to TRBD1. Germline CDR1 SGHVS, CDR2 FQNEAQ. The length of the CDR3 is 16 residues. Trimming at V came to 2 bases and at J to 5 bases, leaving 8 bases not matched to a gene. For the CDR3, the DNA is TGTGCCAGCAGCTTACGCCGGGACAGGCGGGATCAGCCCCAGCATTTT. Its translation: CASSLRRDRRDQPQHF. Full variable domain (remainder filled in from reference TRBV7-8 and TRBJ1-5): GAGVSQSPRYKVAKRGQDVALRCDPISGHVSLFWYQQALGQGPEFLTYFQNEAQLDKSGLPSDRFFAERPEGSVSTLKIQRTQQEDSAVYLCASSLRRDRRDQPQHFGDGTRLSIL.

The CDR3 region is CASSRTKYSEKLFF. Here the CDR3 DNA reads TGTGCCAGCAGTCGTACCAAGTACAGTGAAAAACTGTTTTTT. The chain carries TRBV2 and TRBJ1-4, with no clear D. Trimming removed 5 bases from V and 7 bases from J, with 14 bases in between. The CDR3 has 14 residues. In germline, CDR1 is SNHLY, CDR2 FYNNEI.

The chain joins TRBV2 to TRBJ1-2; 7 bases are shared with TRBD1. CDR3 size: 13 residues. After removal of 6 bases from V and 4 bases from J, the junction contained 5 bases not matched to a gene. Germline V gene lookup returns CDR1 SNHLY and CDR2 FYNNEI. In DNA, the CDR3 is TGTGCCAGCAGCGCCGACAGGGTCTATGGCTACACCTTC. Its protein is CASSADRVYGYTF.

V gene TRBV30 combines with J gene TRBJ2-7; 8 bases match TRBD2. With 4 bases clipped from V and 1 base from J, the junction kept 15 bases outside the gene matches. In germline, CDR1 is GTSNPN, CDR2 SVGIG (reference sequence). The CDR3 is made up of 17 amino acids. CDR3 bases: TGTGCCTGGATCCAACCCCGCGGAGCGGGAGAGTCCTACGAGCAGTACTTC. Protein sequence: CAWIQPRGAGESYEQYF.

The chain recombines TRBV6-6 with TRBJ2-2; 11 bases align to TRBD2. Germline V CDR1 and CDR2: MNHNY, SVGAGI (reference sequence). The CDR3 consists of 18 residues. V lost 5 bases to trimming and J lost 5 bases; unmatched junction nucleotides: 13. In DNA form, the CDR3 reads TGTGCCAGCAGTCCACTCCGGGTAGCGGGAGGGCTTACCGGGGAGCTGTTTTTT. Its protein product is CASSPLRVAGGLTGELFF.

The rearrangement joins TRBV19 to TRBJ1-1; TRBD1 aligns across 9 bases. Germline V gene lookup returns CDR1 LNHDA and CDR2 SQIVND (reference sequence). The CDR3 length is 15 residues. Trimming removed 4 bases from V and 4 bases from J; junction bases left unmatched: 7. In DNA, the CDR3 is TGTGCCAGTAGTACTCCTATGACAGGGGGCACTGAAGCTTTCTTT. The encoded protein is CASSTPMTGGTEAFF.

V usage is TRBV7-6 and J usage is TRBJ2-5; maybe TRBD2 (6 bases). Germline CDR1 reads SGHVS; CDR2 reads FNYEAQ. CDR3 length: 14 residues. Trimming pared 5 bases from V and 4 bases from J, leaving 14 bases between. The CDR3 DNA reads as TGTGCCAGCAGCCCTGACTGGGAGGTAGAGACCCAGTACTTC. Amino acids: CASSPDWEVETQYF.

V and J are TRBV10-3 and TRBJ2-7; D perhaps matches TRBD1 (6 bases). The CDR3 is made up of 12 amino acids. From germline, CDR1 is ENHRY and CDR2 SYGVKD. Trimming pared 10 bases from V and 0 bases from J, leaving 10 bases between. As DNA, the CDR3 is TGTGCCACCCGACAGGCCTCCTACGAGCAGTACTTC. This sequence encodes CATRQASYEQYF.

Remarks on this clone: The same CDR3 can be traced to other DNA sequences in this sample. The chain combines TRBV15 with TRBJ1-6, with D hard to call. There are 14 residues in the CDR3. Trimming took 0 bases from V and 4 from J, leaving 4 bases between them. The V gene's germline CDR1 is LNHNV and CDR2 YYDKDF (reference sequence). The CDR3 bases are TGTGCCACCAGCAGAGACAGGTATAATTCACCCCTCCACTTT. This translates into CATSRDRYNSPLHF.

The chain employs TRBV28 and TRBJ1-2, with TRBD1 identical over 7 bases. CDR3 size: 12 residues. V dropped 7 bases and J dropped 7; count of bases not matched to a gene: 6. CDR1 and CDR2 (germline): MDHEN, SYDVKM. The CDR3 DNA reads TGTGCCAGCAAGACAGGGCAGAGTGGCTACACCTTC. Residues: CASKTGQSGYTF.

A few counts support this clone. V is TRBV10-3 and J is TRBJ2-3; 11 nucleotides line up with TRBD2. This CDR3 has 18 residues. Per the germline V gene, CDR1 is ENHRY and CDR2 is SYGVKD. V was clipped by 8 bases and J by 0 bases; unmatched bases: 13. CDR3 nucleotides: TGTGCCATCCAGTCGCTTCCTAGCGGGGGGCGGAGCACAGATACGCAGTATTTT. Residues: CAIQSLPSGGRSTDTQYF.

J is TRBJ1-2 and V is TRBV7-2; D is ambiguous. Trimming took 2 bases from V and 7 from J, leaving 8 bases between them. The CDR3 consists of 12 residues. Germline CDR1 reads SGHTA; CDR2 reads FQGNSA. The CDR3 nucleotides are TGTGCCAGCAGCTTAATGGGGAGTGGCTACACCTTC. This gives the protein CASSLMGSGYTF.

This chain uses TRBV7-9 with TRBJ2-7; D gene ambiguous. V was trimmed by 3 bases and J by 3 bases, leaving 12 bases between them. In germline, CDR1 is SEHNR, CDR2 FQNEAQ (reference sequence). This CDR3 spans 14 amino acids. This CDR3 reads CASSLVALNYEQYF. The CDR3 bases are TGTGCCAGCAGCTTGGTGGCCCTCAACTACGAGCAGTACTTC.

The rearrangement joins TRBV19 to TRBJ2-1; 9 bases match TRBD2. Trimming took 7 bases from V and 0 from J; bases not matched to a gene: 4. CDR1 LNHDA and CDR2 SQIVND come from the germline V gene (reference sequence). CDR3 length: 15 residues. As DNA, the CDR3 is TGTGCCAGTACCTTTAGCGGGGGCTCCTACAATGAGCAGTTCTTC. Translated: CASTFSGGSYNEQFF.

This chain links TRBV28 with TRBJ1-2; 10 nucleotides agree with TRBD1. V trimming: 6 bases; J trimming: 5 bases; junction bases outside the gene matches: 12. CDR1 is MDHEN, CDR2 SYDVKM, per germline. The CDR3 has 16 amino acids. In DNA, the CDR3 is TGTGCCAGCAGCACCTTGACAGGGGGCGAGGGTTATGGCTACACCTTC. It translates to CASSTLTGGEGYGYTF.

The genes are TRBV5-4 and TRBJ1-2; 8 nucleotides match TRBD1. The V and J ends lost 7 bases and 5 bases, in that order; junction bases with no gene match: 13. Per the germline V gene, CDR1 is SGHNT and CDR2 is YYREEE (reference sequence). The CDR3 contains 15 residues. The CDR3 region is CASRNGTGGIYGYTF. DNA for the CDR3: TGTGCCAGCCGCAACGGGACAGGTGGGATTTATGGCTACACCTTC.

V usage is TRBV24-1 and J usage is TRBJ1-2; 8 bases match TRBD1. Germline lookup yields CDR1 KGHDR and CDR2 SFDVKD. There are 16 residues in the CDR3. The V and J ends lost 3 bases and 3 bases, in that order; junction bases with no gene match: 8. The CDR3 reads CATSDPQKTGDYGYTF. In DNA, the CDR3 is TGTGCCACCAGTGATCCACAAAAGACAGGGGACTATGGCTACACCTTC.

In this sample, this clone turned up a few times. The V call is TRBV3-1 (or the pseudogene TRBV3-2), the J call TRBJ1-1; 9 bases agree with TRBD1. Trimming at V came to 4 bases and at J to 4 bases, leaving 4 bases not matched to a gene. CDR1 and CDR2 from the germline V gene are LGHDT and YNNKEL (reference sequence). This CDR3 is 14 amino acids long. The DNA for the CDR3 is TGTGCCAGCAGCCCGGACAGGGGTGGCACTGAAGCTTTCTTT. Its translation is CASSPDRGGTEAFF.

The chain recombines TRBV30 with TRBJ1-1; 7 positions match TRBD1. V gave up 2 bases and J gave up 1 base; unmatched junction bases: 1. Germline values: CDR1 GTSNPN, CDR2 SVGIG (reference sequence). This CDR3 comprises 13 residues. CDR3 sequence reads: CAWSRQGNTEAFF. DNA of the CDR3: TGTGCCTGGAGTCGACAGGGGAACACTGAAGCTTTCTTT.

V is TRBV28 and J is TRBJ1-5; 7 nucleotides line up with TRBD1. J gave up 4 bases and V 3 bases, and 6 bases lay outside the gene matches. The V gene's germline CDR1 is MDHEN and CDR2 SYDVKM. The CDR3 has 15 residues. CDR3 protein: CASSFQTGWNQPQHF. The CDR3 DNA reads TGTGCCAGCAGTTTCCAGACAGGGTGGAATCAGCCCCAGCATTTT. The full variable domain, with the rest looked up from reference TRBV28 and TRBJ1-5, is DVKVTQSSRYLVKRTGEKVFLECVQDMDHENMFWYRQDPGLGLRLIYFSYDVKMKEKGDIPEGYSVSREKKERFSLILESASTNQTSMYLCASSFQTGWNQPQHFGDGTRLSIL.

The gene calls are TRBV18 and TRBJ1-2; 7 nucleotides match TRBD1. This CDR3 has 17 residues. Losses at the gene ends were 2 bases for V and 4 bases for J; bases not matched to a gene: 13. Germline CDR1 is KGHSH and CDR2 is LQKENI. CDR3 loop: CASSPNTAAAGGYGYTF. The DNA of the CDR3 is TGTGCCAGCTCACCAAACACTGCAGCGGCAGGGGGCTATGGCTACACCTTC.

The genes are TRBV3-1 (or the pseudogene TRBV3-2) and TRBJ2-1; D unclear. This CDR3 has 15 residues. With 4 bases removed from V and 0 bases from J, the gap between germline ends came to 10 bases. Germline V gives CDR1 LGHDT, CDR2 YNNKEL (reference sequence). CDR3 coding DNA: TGTGCCAGCAGCCCGGTGCTGAGCTCCTACAATGAGCAGTTCTTC. Amino acid sequence: CASSPVLSSYNEQFF.